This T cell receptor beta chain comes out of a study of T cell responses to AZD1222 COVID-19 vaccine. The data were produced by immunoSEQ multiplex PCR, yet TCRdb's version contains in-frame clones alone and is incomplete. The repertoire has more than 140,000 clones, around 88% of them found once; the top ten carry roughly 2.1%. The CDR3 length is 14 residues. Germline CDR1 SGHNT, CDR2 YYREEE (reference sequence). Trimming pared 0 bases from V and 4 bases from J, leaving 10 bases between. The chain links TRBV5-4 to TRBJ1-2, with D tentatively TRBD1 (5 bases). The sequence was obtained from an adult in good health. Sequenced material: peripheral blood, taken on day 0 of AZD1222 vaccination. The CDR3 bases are TGTGCCAGCAGCTTGGAGGGACGGTCCTATGGCTACACCTTC. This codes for CASSLEGRSYGYTF.